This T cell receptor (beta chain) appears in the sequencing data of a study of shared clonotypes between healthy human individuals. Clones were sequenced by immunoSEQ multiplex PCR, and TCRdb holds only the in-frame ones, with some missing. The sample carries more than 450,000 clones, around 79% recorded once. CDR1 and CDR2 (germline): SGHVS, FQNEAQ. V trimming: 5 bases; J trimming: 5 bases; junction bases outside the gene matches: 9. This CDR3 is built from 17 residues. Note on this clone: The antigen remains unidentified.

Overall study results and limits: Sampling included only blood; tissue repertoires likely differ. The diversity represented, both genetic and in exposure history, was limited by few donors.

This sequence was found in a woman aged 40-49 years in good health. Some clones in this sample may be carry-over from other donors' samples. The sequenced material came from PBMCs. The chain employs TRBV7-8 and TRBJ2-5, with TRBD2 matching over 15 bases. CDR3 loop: CASSRGLAGGPSETQYF. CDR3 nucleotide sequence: TGTGCCAGCAGCCGCGGACTAGCGGGAGGGCCCTCGGAGACCCAGTACTTC.